This T cell receptor beta chain is from a study of T cell responses to AZD1222 COVID-19 vaccine. The repertoire was sequenced with immunoSEQ multiplex PCR; TCRdb's copy has only in-frame clones and lacks some. The sample records around 130,000 clones, about 86% being singletons. CDR3 size: 20 residues. From germline, CDR1 is SGHVS and CDR2 FNYEAQ. The trim removed 6 bases at V and 1 base at J, leaving 19 bases unmatched. About this clone: Antigen unknown.

Study outcomes and limitations: Epitopes outside B.1.351 and B.1.1.7 mutated regions reportedly drew nearly half of spike TCRs.

This sequence was found in an adult in good health. The sample consisted of peripheral blood, taken on day 0 of AZD1222 vaccination. This rearrangement joins TRBV7-6 to TRBJ2-3, with 10 bases identical to TRBD1. CDR3 nucleotide sequence: TGTGCCAGCAGTTTATATCCGGGACAGGGGTTCTCTTCCGGCACAGATACGCAGTATTTT. Protein sequence: CASSLYPGQGFSSGTDTQYF.